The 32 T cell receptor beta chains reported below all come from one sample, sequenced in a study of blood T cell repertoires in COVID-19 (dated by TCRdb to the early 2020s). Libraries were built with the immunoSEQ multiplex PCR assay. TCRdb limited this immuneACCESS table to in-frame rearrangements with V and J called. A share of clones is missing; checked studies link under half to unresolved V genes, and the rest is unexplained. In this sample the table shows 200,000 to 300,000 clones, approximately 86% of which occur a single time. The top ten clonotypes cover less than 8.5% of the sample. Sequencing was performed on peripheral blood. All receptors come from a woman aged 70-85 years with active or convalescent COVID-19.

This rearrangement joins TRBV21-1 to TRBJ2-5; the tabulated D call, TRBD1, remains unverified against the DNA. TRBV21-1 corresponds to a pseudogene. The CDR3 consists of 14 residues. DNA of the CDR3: TGTGCCAGCAGCGAGAGGGCAGGGGTGGAGACCCAGTACTTC. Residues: CASSERAGVETQYF.

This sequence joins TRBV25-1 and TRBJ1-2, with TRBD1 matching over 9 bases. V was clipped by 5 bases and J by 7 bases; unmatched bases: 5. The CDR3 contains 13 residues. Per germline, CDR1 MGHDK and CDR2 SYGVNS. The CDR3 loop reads CASSTGGLGGYTF. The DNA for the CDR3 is TGTGCCAGCAGTACAGGGGGCTTAGGTGGCTACACCTTC.

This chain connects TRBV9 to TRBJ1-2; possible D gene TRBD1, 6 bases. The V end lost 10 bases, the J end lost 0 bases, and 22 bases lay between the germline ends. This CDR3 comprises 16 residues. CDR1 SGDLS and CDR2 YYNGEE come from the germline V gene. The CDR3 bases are TGTGCCTCAACCTTCCCAGTTGGACAGACTAACTATGGCTACACCTTC. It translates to CASTFPVGQTNYGYTF.

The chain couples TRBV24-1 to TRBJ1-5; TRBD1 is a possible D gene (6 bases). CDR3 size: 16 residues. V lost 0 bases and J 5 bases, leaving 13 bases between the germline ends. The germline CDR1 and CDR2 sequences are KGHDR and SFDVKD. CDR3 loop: CATSDLAQGRDQPQHF. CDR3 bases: TGTGCCACCAGTGATTTGGCACAGGGAAGGGATCAGCCCCAGCATTTT.

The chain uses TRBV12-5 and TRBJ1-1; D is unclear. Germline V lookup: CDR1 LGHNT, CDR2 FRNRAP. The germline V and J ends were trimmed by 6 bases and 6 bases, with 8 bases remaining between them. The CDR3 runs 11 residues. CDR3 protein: CASGVGAEAFF. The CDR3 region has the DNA TGTGCTAGTGGAGTGGGCGCTGAAGCTTTCTTT.

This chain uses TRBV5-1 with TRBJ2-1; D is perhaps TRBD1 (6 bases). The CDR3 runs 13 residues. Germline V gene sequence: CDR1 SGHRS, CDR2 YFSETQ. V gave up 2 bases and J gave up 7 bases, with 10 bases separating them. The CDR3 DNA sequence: TGCGCCAGCAGCTTACCAGGGGTTAATGAGCAGTTCTTC. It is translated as CASSLPGVNEQFF.

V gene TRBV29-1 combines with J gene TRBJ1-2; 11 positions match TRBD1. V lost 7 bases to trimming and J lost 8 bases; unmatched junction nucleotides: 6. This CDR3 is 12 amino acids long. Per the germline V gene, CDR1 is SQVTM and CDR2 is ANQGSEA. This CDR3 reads CSGWDRGVGYTF. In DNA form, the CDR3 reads TGCAGCGGCTGGGACAGGGGGGTCGGCTACACCTTC.

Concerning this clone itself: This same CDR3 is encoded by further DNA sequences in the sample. The CDR3 sequence is CASSLDGNQPQHF. The CDR3 region has the DNA TGCGCCAGCAGCTTGGACGGGAATCAGCCCCAGCATTTT. The chain carries TRBV5-1 and TRBJ1-5, with no clear D. The CDR3 has 13 residues. Germline-derived CDR1 and CDR2 are SGHRS and YFSETQ. V was clipped by 0 bases and J by 4 bases, with 5 bases between them.

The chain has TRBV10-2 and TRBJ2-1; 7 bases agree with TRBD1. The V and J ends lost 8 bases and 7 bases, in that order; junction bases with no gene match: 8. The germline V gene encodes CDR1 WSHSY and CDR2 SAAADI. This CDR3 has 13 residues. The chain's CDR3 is CASLETGSNEQFF. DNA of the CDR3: TGCGCCAGCTTAGAGACAGGGAGTAATGAGCAGTTCTTC.

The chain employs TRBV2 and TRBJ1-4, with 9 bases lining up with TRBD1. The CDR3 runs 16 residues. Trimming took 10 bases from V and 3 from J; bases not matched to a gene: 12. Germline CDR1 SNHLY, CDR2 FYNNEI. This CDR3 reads CATRPGTGPPNEKLFF. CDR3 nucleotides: TGTGCCACACGTCCCGGGACAGGGCCGCCTAATGAAAAACTGTTTTTT.

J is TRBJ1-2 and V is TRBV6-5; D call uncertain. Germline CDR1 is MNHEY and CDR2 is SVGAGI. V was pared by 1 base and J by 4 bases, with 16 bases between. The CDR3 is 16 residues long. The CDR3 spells CASSYFQETAVYGYTF. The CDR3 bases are TGTGCCAGCAGTTACTTCCAAGAGACCGCGGTCTATGGCTACACCTTC.

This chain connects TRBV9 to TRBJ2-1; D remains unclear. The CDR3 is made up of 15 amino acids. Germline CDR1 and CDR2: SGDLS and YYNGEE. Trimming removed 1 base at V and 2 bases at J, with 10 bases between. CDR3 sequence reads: CASSVTSSPYNEQFF. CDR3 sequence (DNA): TGTGCCAGCAGCGTAACATCCTCCCCCTACAATGAGCAGTTCTTC. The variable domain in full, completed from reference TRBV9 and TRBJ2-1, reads DSGVTQTPKHLITATGQRVTLRCSPRSGDLSVYWYQQSLDQGLQFLIQYYNGEERAKGNILERFSAQQFPDLHSELNLSSLELGDSALYFCASSVTSSPYNEQFFGPGTRLTVL.

The CDR3 DNA reads as TGTGCCAGCAGCTTAAGCGGTGTACTTTCCTACGAGCAGTACTTC. Translating gives CASSLSGVLSYEQYF. This chain joins TRBV5-8 and TRBJ2-7, with D tentatively TRBD2 (5 bases). Trimming stripped 2 bases from V and 1 base from J, with 13 bases between. The germline gives CDR1 SGHTS, CDR2 YDEGEE. The length of the CDR3 is 15 residues. Based on the CDR3 plus reference TRBV5-8 and TRBJ2-7, the full variable domain is EAGVTQSPTHLIKTRGQQATLRCSPISGHTSVYWYQQALGLGLQFLLWYDEGEERNRGNFPPRFSGRQFPNYSSELNVNALELEDSALYLCASSLSGVLSYEQYFGPGTRLTVT.

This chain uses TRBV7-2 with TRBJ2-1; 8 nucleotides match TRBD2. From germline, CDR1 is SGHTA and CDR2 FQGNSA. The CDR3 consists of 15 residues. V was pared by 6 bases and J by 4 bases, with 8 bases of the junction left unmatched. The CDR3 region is CASSYSGEGYNEQFF. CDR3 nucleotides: TGTGCCAGCAGTTATAGCGGGGAGGGATACAATGAGCAGTTCTTC.

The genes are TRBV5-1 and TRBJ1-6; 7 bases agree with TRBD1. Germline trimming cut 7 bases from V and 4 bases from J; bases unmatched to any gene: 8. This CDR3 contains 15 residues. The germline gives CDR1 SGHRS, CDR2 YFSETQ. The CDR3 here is CASRGGGAYNSPLHF. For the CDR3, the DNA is TGCGCCAGCCGTGGAGGGGGCGCGTATAATTCACCCCTCCACTTT.

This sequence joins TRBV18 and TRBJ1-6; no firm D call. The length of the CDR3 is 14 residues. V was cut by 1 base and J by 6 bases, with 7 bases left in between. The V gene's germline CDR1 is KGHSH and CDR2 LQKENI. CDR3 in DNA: TGTGCCAGCTCACCACGCCAGGTTAATTCACCCCTCCACTTT. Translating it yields CASSPRQVNSPLHF.

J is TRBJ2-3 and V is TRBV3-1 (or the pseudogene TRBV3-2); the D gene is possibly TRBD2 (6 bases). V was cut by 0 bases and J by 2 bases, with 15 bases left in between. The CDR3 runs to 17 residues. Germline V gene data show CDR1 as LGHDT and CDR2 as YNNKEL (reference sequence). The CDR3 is CASSQDGQRAYTDTQYF. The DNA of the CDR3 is TGTGCCAGCAGCCAAGATGGCCAGCGGGCTTACACAGATACGCAGTATTTT.

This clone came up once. Here the CDR3 DNA reads TGTGCCAGCAGCTTAGACTGGAGCGTGAACACTGAAGCTTTCTTT. It codes for CASSLDWSVNTEAFF. The J gene is TRBJ1-1, the V gene TRBV7-2, with D unclear. This CDR3 contains 15 residues. CDR1 SGHTA and CDR2 FQGNSA come from the germline V gene. Trimming cost V 1 base and J 0 bases, with 9 bases left between them.

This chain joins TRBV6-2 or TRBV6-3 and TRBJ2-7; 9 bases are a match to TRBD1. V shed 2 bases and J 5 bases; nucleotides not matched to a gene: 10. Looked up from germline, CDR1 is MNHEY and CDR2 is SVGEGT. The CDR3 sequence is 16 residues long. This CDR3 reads CASSYDPGQGRHEQYF. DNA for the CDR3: TGTGCCAGCAGTTACGACCCGGGACAGGGAAGACACGAGCAGTACTTC.

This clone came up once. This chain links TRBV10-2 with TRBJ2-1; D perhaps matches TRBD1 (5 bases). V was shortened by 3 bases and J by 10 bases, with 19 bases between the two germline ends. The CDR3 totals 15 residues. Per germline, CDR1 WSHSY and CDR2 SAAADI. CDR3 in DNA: TGCGCCAGCAGTGATATCAGGGCACAGTTTCCCGAGCAGTTCTTC. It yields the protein CASSDIRAQFPEQFF.

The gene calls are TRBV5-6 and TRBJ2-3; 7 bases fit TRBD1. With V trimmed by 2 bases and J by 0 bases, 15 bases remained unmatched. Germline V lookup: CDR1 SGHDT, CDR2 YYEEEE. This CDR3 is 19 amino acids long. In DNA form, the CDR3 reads TGTGCCAGCAGCTTAAGGACAGGCTCCGCGCACACTAGCACAGATACGCAGTATTTT. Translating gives CASSLRTGSAHTSTDTQYF.

The CDR3 loop is CASSPGHDQPQHF. The CDR3 DNA sequence: TGTGCCAGCTCACCGGGACACGATCAGCCCCAGCATTTT. This rearrangement joins TRBV18 to TRBJ1-5, with D perhaps TRBD1 (6 bases). The V gene's germline CDR1 is KGHSH and CDR2 LQKENI. The CDR3 has 13 residues. Deletions cut 3 bases from V and 5 bases from J, with 8 bases between.

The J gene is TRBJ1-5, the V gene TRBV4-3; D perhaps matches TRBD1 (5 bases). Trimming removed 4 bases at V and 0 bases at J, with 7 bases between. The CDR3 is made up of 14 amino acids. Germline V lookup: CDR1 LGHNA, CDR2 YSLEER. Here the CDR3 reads CASSPTVSNQPQHF. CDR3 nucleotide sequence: TGCGCCAGCAGCCCGACAGTTAGCAATCAGCCCCAGCATTTT.

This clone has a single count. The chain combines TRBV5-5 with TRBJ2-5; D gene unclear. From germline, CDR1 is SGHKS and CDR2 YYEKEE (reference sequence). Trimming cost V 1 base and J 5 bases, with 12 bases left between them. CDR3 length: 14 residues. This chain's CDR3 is CASSLSEFWETQYF. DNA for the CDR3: TGTGCCAGCAGCTTGTCGGAGTTCTGGGAGACCCAGTACTTC.

This CDR3 reads CASSSDRLNQPQHF. The CDR3 region has the DNA TGTGCCAGCAGCTCGGACAGGTTAAATCAGCCCCAGCATTTT. The genes are TRBV11-2 and TRBJ1-5, with TRBD1 matching over 7 bases. Germline V gene data show CDR1 as SGHAT and CDR2 as FQNNGV. The CDR3 is made up of 14 amino acids. Germline trimming cut 4 bases from V and 4 bases from J; bases unmatched to any gene: 4.

The CDR3 sequence: CASSSGLAGIYEQYF. In DNA form, the CDR3 reads TGCGCCAGCAGCTCGGGACTAGCGGGGATCTACGAGCAGTACTTC. The chain combines TRBV5-1 with TRBJ2-7; 13 nucleotides match TRBD2. V shed 3 bases and J 3 bases; nucleotides not matched to a gene: 3. Germline CDR1 and CDR2: SGHRS and YFSETQ. The CDR3 covers 15 residues.

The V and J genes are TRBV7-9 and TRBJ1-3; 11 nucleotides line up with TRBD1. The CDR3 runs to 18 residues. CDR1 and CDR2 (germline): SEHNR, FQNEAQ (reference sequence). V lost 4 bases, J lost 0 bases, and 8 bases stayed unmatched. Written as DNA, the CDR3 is TGTGCCAGCAGCTCGCGGACAGGGGGCCAGCCCTCTGGAAACACCATATATTTT. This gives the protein CASSSRTGGQPSGNTIYF. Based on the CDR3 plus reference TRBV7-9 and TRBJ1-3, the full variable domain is DTGVSQNPRHKITKRGQNVTFRCDPISEHNRLYWYRQTLGQGPEFLTYFQNEAQLEKSRLLSDRFSAERPKGSFSTLEIQRTEQGDSAMYLCASSSRTGGQPSGNTIYFGEGSWLTVV.

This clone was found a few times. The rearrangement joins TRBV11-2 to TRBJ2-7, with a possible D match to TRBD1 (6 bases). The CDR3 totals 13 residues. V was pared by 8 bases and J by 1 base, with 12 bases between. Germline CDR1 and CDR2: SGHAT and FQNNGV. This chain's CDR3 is CASRTTGSYEQYF. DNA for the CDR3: TGTGCCAGCCGCACAACAGGGTCCTACGAGCAGTACTTC.

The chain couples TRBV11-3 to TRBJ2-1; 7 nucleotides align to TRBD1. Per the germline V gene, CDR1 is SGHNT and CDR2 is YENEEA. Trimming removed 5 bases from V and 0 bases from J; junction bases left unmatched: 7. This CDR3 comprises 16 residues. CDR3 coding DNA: TGTGCCAGCAGCCCCTCGACAGGGAGCTCCTACAATGAGCAGTTCTTC. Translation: CASSPSTGSSYNEQFF.

The CDR3 DNA reads TGTGCCAGCACCCCGGGTGGAGGTGCTGAAAAACTGTTTTTT. Translation gives CASTPGGGAEKLFF. The chain has TRBV6-5 and TRBJ1-4; unclear D gene. This CDR3 has 14 amino acids. The germline V gene has CDR1 MNHEY and CDR2 SVGAGI. The ends were cut back, 7 bases at V and 7 bases at J, with 16 bases in the middle.

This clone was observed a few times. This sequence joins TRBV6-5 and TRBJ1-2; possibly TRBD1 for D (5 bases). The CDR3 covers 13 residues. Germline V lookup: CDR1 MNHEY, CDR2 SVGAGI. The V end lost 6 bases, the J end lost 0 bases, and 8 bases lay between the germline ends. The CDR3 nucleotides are TGTGCCAGCAGATCGACAGCTAACTATGGCTACACCTTC. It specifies CASRSTANYGYTF.

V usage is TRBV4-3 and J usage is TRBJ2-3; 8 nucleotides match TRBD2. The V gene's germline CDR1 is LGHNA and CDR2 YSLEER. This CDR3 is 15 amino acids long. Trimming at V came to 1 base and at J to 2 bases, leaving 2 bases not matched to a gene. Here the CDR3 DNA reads TGCGCCAGCAGCCAAGCGGGACTAGACACAGATACGCAGTATTTT. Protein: CASSQAGLDTDTQYF.